The 6 T cell receptor beta chains below come from one sample, sequenced in a study of cytotoxic CD8 clonotypes in ibrutinib-treated CLL. Assay: immunoSEQ multiplex PCR; the TCRdb copy retains only in-frame clones and omits some. The table has about 43,000 clones, less than 70% seen once; the top ten hold roughly 12%. The sample was PBMCs, taken after 12 months of ibrutinib treatment. The receptors were sampled from a human donor with chronic lymphocytic leukemia.

This chain connects TRBV20-1 to TRBJ1-2, with D perhaps matching TRBD1 (6 bases). The length of the CDR3 is 11 residues. Germline V lookup: CDR1 DFQATT, CDR2 SNEGSKA (reference sequence). Trimming took off 5 bases at V and 6 bases at J, with 10 bases between the two ends. CDR3 sequence reads: CSAFHRDGYTF. The CDR3 coding sequence is TGCAGTGCTTTTCACAGGGATGGCTACACCTTC.

The gene calls are TRBV11-1 and TRBJ1-6, with 8 bases that match TRBD1. The CDR3 consists of 16 residues. Germline V gene lookup returns CDR1 SGHAT and CDR2 FQDESV (reference sequence). After removal of 5 bases from V and 2 bases from J, the junction contained 5 bases not matched to a gene. As DNA, the CDR3 is TGTGCCAGCAGCAGGACAGGGTCAACCTATAATTCACCCCTCCACTTT. Protein: CASSRTGSTYNSPLHF. Full variable domain (rest looked up from reference TRBV11-1 and TRBJ1-6): EAEVAQSPRYKITEKSQAVAFWCDPISGHATLYWYRQILGQGPELLVQFQDESVVDDSQLPKDRFSAERLKGVDSTLKIQPAELGDSAMYLCASSRTGSTYNSPLHFGNGTRLTVT.

This clone was counted a few times. The V and J genes are TRBV7-2 and TRBJ2-7; D remains unclear. The CDR3 sequence is 13 residues long. CDR1 SGHTA and CDR2 FQGNSA come from the germline V gene. The V and J ends lost 1 base and 6 bases respectively, with 10 bases between them. The CDR3 coding sequence is TGTGCCAGCAGCTTAGTCGAGCACTCCGAGCAGTACTTC. This codes for CASSLVEHSEQYF.

Here the CDR3 reads CASSAPGQGAYEQYF. The CDR3 DNA is TGTGCCAGCAGCGCGCCCGGGCAGGGAGCCTACGAGCAGTACTTC. This sequence joins TRBV5-4 and TRBJ2-7; D may correspond to TRBD1 or TRBD2 (5 bases each). The CDR3 contains 15 residues. The V end lost 4 bases, the J end lost 2 bases, and 16 bases lay between the germline ends. CDR1 SGHNT and CDR2 YYREEE come from the germline V gene (reference sequence).

V and J are TRBV27 and TRBJ1-2, with TRBD1 as a possible D gene (6 bases). Trimming stripped 6 bases from V and 6 bases from J, with 23 bases between. Germline CDR1 is MNHEY and CDR2 is SMNVEV (reference sequence). The CDR3 extends over 16 amino acids. CDR3 in DNA: TGTGCCAGCAGACGGACCGGGGGGCACTTTGAAGATGGCTACACCTTC. Translation: CASRRTGGHFEDGYTF.

The chain combines TRBV15 with TRBJ1-5; D may be TRBD1 (6 bases). The germline V and J ends were trimmed by 0 bases and 5 bases, with 14 bases remaining between them. The CDR3 is made up of 16 amino acids. Germline CDR1 is LNHNV and CDR2 is YYDKDF (reference sequence). The CDR3 DNA reads as TGTGCCACCAGCAGAGATCCTCTCGGGGGCGATCAGCCCCAGCATTTT. Translating it yields CATSRDPLGGDQPQHF.